This TCR beta chain was recorded in a study of PD-1 blockade in classical Hodgkin lymphoma. At the level of the study: Patients were dosed intravenously with nivolumab at 3 mg/kg every 2 weeks.

The repertoire was sequenced with immunoSEQ multiplex PCR; TCRdb's copy has only in-frame clones and lacks some. The repertoire holds 25,000 to 35,000 clones, with approximately 68% as singletons. Time point described: cycle 4 day 1 (C4D1), after less than seven weeks of nivolumab. Relapse was seen in all patients after autologous stem cell transplantation, and brentuximab vedotin exposure was variable. Remarks on this clone: No antigen is known for it.

Germline-derived CDR1 and CDR2 are MDHEN and SYDVKM. V shed 6 bases and J 3 bases; nucleotides not matched to a gene: 13. There are 16 residues in the CDR3. Study-level results: After ASCT, patients who started nivolumab under 1 year later were excluded. Undefined causes, possibly disease activity or prior therapy, underlie the repertoire differences. Whoever responded completely had baseline diversity much like that seen in newly diagnosed patients.

The source is a human donor with classical Hodgkin lymphoma. The chain uses TRBV28 and TRBJ1-1, with 7 bases lining up with TRBD1. Sequenced here: peripheral blood mononuclear cells (PBMCs), sampled before the fourth cycle of nivolumab. The CDR3 reads CASSLQQGLSDTEAFF. The CDR3 bases are TGTGCCAGCAGCCTTCAACAGGGGCTAAGTGACACTGAAGCTTTCTTT.